The 20 T cell receptor beta chains below were found in one sample sequenced in a study of blood T cell repertoires in COVID-19. Produced via immunoSEQ multiplex PCR; TCRdb's table is partial and in-frame only. Among some 150,000 clones listed, around 84% were seen once. Sequencing input: peripheral blood. All receptors derive from a woman aged 45-59 years with acute or convalescent COVID-19.

This clone was seen only once. The chain employs TRBV10-3 and TRBJ1-5; TRBD1 matches 9 bases. This CDR3 comprises 15 residues. Germline assignment: CDR1 ENHRY and CDR2 SYGVKD. Losses at the gene ends were 5 bases for V and 7 bases for J; bases not matched to a gene: 9. This chain's CDR3 is CAISTGTGNGQPQHF. The CDR3 DNA sequence: TGTGCCATCAGTACCGGGACAGGGAATGGGCAGCCCCAGCATTTT.

This clone was seen at least ten times. The chain joins TRBV2 to TRBJ2-5, with D hard to call. CDR1 is SNHLY and CDR2 is FYNNEI in the germline V gene. V lost 4 bases to trimming and J lost 4 bases, with 4 bases between them. There are 11 residues in the CDR3. CDR3 in DNA: TGTGCCAGCAGTGGTCTAGAGACCCAGTACTTC. Amino acid sequence: CASSGLETQYF. The full variable domain, completed using reference TRBV2 and TRBJ2-5, is EPEVTQTPSHQVTQMGQEVILRCVPISNHLYFYWYRQILGQKVEFLVSFYNNEISEKSEIFDDQFSVERPDGSNFTLKIRSTKLEDSAMYFCASSGLETQYFGPGTRLLVL.

This chain connects TRBV19 to TRBJ1-2; 7 nucleotides match TRBD1. With V trimmed by 3 bases and J by 1 base, 2 bases remained unmatched. The CDR3 loop spans 14 amino acids. CDR1 LNHDA and CDR2 SQIVND come from the germline V gene (reference sequence). The CDR3 DNA is TGTGCCAGTAGTATCCAGGGGGTTAACTATGGCTACACCTTC. Translated, it gives CASSIQGVNYGYTF.

This chain connects TRBV19 to TRBJ1-1, with D uncertain. This CDR3 comprises 13 residues. V gave up 5 bases and J gave up 2 bases, with 9 bases separating them. Germline lookup yields CDR1 LNHDA and CDR2 SQIVND (reference sequence). The DNA for the CDR3 is TGTGCCAGTAGTTGGGAGATAAACACTGAAGCTTTCTTT. This encodes CASSWEINTEAFF.

The chain couples TRBV7-2 to TRBJ1-2; D gene unclear. Germline-derived CDR1 and CDR2 are SGHTA and FQGNSA. The CDR3 loop spans 13 amino acids. V was trimmed by 1 base and J by 8 bases, leaving 11 bases between them. This chain's CDR3 is CASSLGGGSGYTF. The CDR3 nucleotides are TGTGCCAGCAGCTTAGGGGGAGGGAGCGGCTACACCTTC. The full variable domain, with the rest looked up from reference TRBV7-2 and TRBJ1-2, is GAGVSQSPSNKVTEKGKDVELRCDPISGHTALYWYRQSLGQGLEFLIYFQGNSAPDKSGLPSDRFSAERTGGSVSTLTIQRTQQEDSAVYLCASSLGGGSGYTFGSGTRLTVV.

The chain uses TRBV7-9 and TRBJ1-5; possible D gene TRBD1, 5 bases. This CDR3 region has 15 residues. V lost 4 bases and J lost 5, with 15 bases in between. CDR1 and CDR2 (germline): SEHNR, FQNEAQ (reference sequence). This CDR3 reads CASSYDSAQDQPQHF. CDR3 sequence (DNA): TGTGCCAGCAGCTACGACTCCGCACAGGATCAGCCCCAGCATTTT.

This rearrangement joins TRBV6-2 or TRBV6-3 to TRBJ1-5; possibly TRBD1 for D (5 bases). Between the trimmed V and J ends, which lost 6 bases and 0 bases, there was a span of 12 bases. Germline CDR1 and CDR2: MNHEY and SVGEGT. CDR3 length equals 15 residues. The CDR3 coding sequence is TGTGCCAGCAGCGGGGCCTCGTTTAGCAATCAGCCCCAGCATTTT. Its protein is CASSGASFSNQPQHF.

The chain couples TRBV27 to TRBJ2-2, with 9 bases identical to TRBD1. This CDR3 is 15 amino acids long. CDR1 is MNHEY, CDR2 SMNVEV, per germline (reference sequence). With V trimmed by 4 bases and J by 1 base, 1 base remained unmatched. CDR3 in amino acids: CASSSTGGNTGELFF. CDR3 bases: TGTGCCAGCAGTTCGACAGGGGGGAACACCGGGGAGCTGTTTTTT.

The V call is TRBV6-2 or TRBV6-3, the J call TRBJ2-5, with 7 bases aligning to TRBD1. The CDR3 has 13 residues. In germline, CDR1 is MNHEY, CDR2 SVGEGT. Germline trimming cut 6 bases from V and 2 bases from J; bases unmatched to any gene: 3. The CDR3 DNA reads TGTGCCAGCAGCCTGGGACAGCAAGAGACCCAGTACTTC. This gives the protein CASSLGQQETQYF.

The chain links TRBV6-1 to TRBJ2-3; TRBD1 agrees at 10 bases. CDR3 length: 17 residues. V was pared by 4 bases and J by 3 bases, with 10 bases of the junction left unmatched. Looked up from germline, CDR1 is MNHNS and CDR2 is SASEGT. The chain's CDR3 is CASSVISGQGGTDTQYF. Here the CDR3 DNA reads TGTGCCAGCAGTGTCATTTCCGGACAGGGGGGAACAGATACGCAGTATTTT.

The genes are TRBV6-5 and TRBJ1-3; D is ambiguous. Germline values: CDR1 MNHEY, CDR2 SVGAGI. The CDR3 extends over 13 amino acids. The ends were cut back, 10 bases at V and 3 bases at J, with 13 bases in the middle. CDR3 loop: CATQRRLGNTIYF. Written as DNA, the CDR3 is TGTGCCACGCAGAGAAGACTTGGAAACACCATATATTTT.

The rearrangement links TRBV18 to TRBJ1-6; the match to TRBD1 covers 7 bases. CDR3 length: 16 amino acids. J was trimmed by 8 bases and V by 6 bases; bases with no gene match: 13. CDR1 is KGHSH and CDR2 is LQKENI in the germline V gene. The CDR3 protein is CASSRSEGAFDSPLHF. The DNA for the CDR3 is TGTGCCAGCTCGCGGTCCGAGGGGGCGTTCGATTCACCCCTCCACTTT.

In this sample, this clone turned up a few times. The chain joins TRBV19 to TRBJ2-3; 10 bases fit TRBD2. V shed 6 bases, J shed 6 bases, and the junction held 15 bases outside the gene matches. The CDR3 runs to 17 residues. Per germline, CDR1 LNHDA and CDR2 SQIVND (reference sequence). CDR3 sequence reads: CASSIGGSGGPWDTQYF. The DNA of the CDR3 is TGTGCCAGTAGCATTGGAGGTAGCGGGGGGCCATGGGATACGCAGTATTTT.

The rearrangement links TRBV28 to TRBJ1-2, with 7 positions matching TRBD1. CDR1 and CDR2 (germline): MDHEN, SYDVKM. This CDR3 is 14 amino acids long. Unmatched junction bases numbered 7, after V lost 5 bases and J lost 4 bases. The CDR3 DNA is TGTGCCAGCAGTCTCGGGGCAGGGGGCTATGGCTACACCTTC. It specifies CASSLGAGGYGYTF.

The chain has TRBV5-6 and TRBJ2-5; 11 nucleotides match TRBD1. The CDR3 has 16 amino acids. Germline V gives CDR1 SGHDT, CDR2 YYEEEE. The ends lost 0 bases at V and 4 bases at J; junction bases unmatched: 5. The chain's CDR3 is CASSLDRTGGRETQYF. CDR3 in DNA: TGTGCCAGCAGCTTGGATCGGACAGGGGGCCGAGAGACCCAGTACTTC.

The chain links TRBV12-3 or TRBV12-4 to TRBJ1-1; unclear D gene. Trimming took 6 bases from V and 7 from J, leaving 9 bases between them. This CDR3 contains 11 residues. CDR3 in DNA: TGTGCCAGCAGCTACAGTGTTGAAGCTTTCTTT. Amino acid sequence: CASSYSVEAFF.

The CDR3 DNA reads TGCGCCAGCAGCATCTACGCGAACACCGGGGAGCTGTTTTTT. Protein sequence: CASSIYANTGELFF. This rearrangement joins TRBV5-1 to TRBJ2-2; D gene unclear. Germline loops: CDR1 SGHRS, CDR2 YFSETQ. The CDR3 contains 14 residues. V shed 4 bases and J shed 0 bases, with 7 bases lying between them. Complete variable domain (other parts from reference TRBV5-1 and TRBJ2-2): KAGVTQTPRYLIKTRGQQVTLSCSPISGHRSVSWYQQTPGQGLQFLFEYFSETQRNKGNFPGRFSGRQFSNSRSEMNVSTLELGDSALYLCASSIYANTGELFFGEGSRLTVL.

This chain uses TRBV6-2 or TRBV6-3 with TRBJ2-7, with D unclear. The length of the CDR3 is 13 residues. The germline V gene has CDR1 MNHEY and CDR2 SVGEGT. Trimming removed 3 bases at V and 2 bases at J, with 8 bases between. The CDR3 region has the DNA TGTGCCAGCAGTTATGTGACTGCCTACGAGCAGTACTTC. Amino acids: CASSYVTAYEQYF.

J is TRBJ1-1 and V is TRBV3-1 (or the pseudogene TRBV3-2), with 7 bases aligning to TRBD1. The CDR3 runs to 15 residues. V lost 4 bases to trimming and J lost 6 bases; unmatched junction nucleotides: 11. Germline CDR1 and CDR2: LGHDT and YNNKEL (reference sequence). The CDR3: CASSRRQGLIAEAFF. For the CDR3, the DNA is TGTGCCAGCAGCCGCCGACAGGGCTTGATCGCTGAAGCTTTCTTT.

V is TRBV19 and J is TRBJ1-2, with D perhaps TRBD1 (5 bases). Deletions cut 7 bases from V and 1 base from J, with 16 bases between. In germline, CDR1 is LNHDA, CDR2 SQIVND (reference sequence). The CDR3 sequence is 15 residues long. The CDR3 sequence: CASIPKAGLNYGYTF. The CDR3 coding sequence is TGTGCCAGTATTCCAAAGGCGGGACTTAACTATGGCTACACCTTC. The whole variable domain, remainder taken from reference TRBV19 and TRBJ1-2, is DGGITQSPKYLFRKEGQNVTLSCEQNLNHDAMYWYRQDPGQGLRLIYYSQIVNDFQKGDIAEGYSVSREKKESFPLTVTSAQKNPTAFYLCASIPKAGLNYGYTFGSGTRLTVV.